Listed below are T cell receptor beta chains from one sample, sequenced in a study of shared clonotypes between healthy human individuals. The data were produced by immunoSEQ multiplex PCR, yet TCRdb's version contains in-frame clones alone and is incomplete. The sample records millions of clones, 85% to 95% being singletons. Sequencing was performed on naive CD8+ T cells from PBMCs. Source of these receptors: a young man in good health. Some clones in this sample may be carry-over from other donors' samples. Each CDR3 is given with its conserved first and last residue. The order of the fields is V gene, J gene, clone size, D gene, CDR3 protein, CDR3 DNA. A D gene is named only where the DNA matches it firmly. Part of the rows lack a size; the others show once, few, many or a class for expanded clones.

V: TRBV30
J: TRBJ1-3
size: NA
D: TRBD1
CDR3: CAWRDRDSGNTIYF
DNA: TGTGCCTGGAGGGACAGGGACTCTGGAAACACCATATATTTT

V: TRBV4-3
J: TRBJ1-1
size: NA
D: NA
CDR3: CASNQDGSMNTEAFF
DNA: TGCGCCAGCAACCAAGACGGGAGTATGAACACTGAAGCTTTCTTT

V: TRBV28
J: TRBJ2-1
size: NA
D: NA
CDR3: CASTLLGMGEQFF
DNA: TGTGCCAGCACCCTACTCGGGATGGGTGAGCAGTTCTTC

V: TRBV4-1
J: TRBJ2-7
size: NA
D: NA
CDR3: CASSQVAPPGPTLREQYF
DNA: TGCGCCAGCAGCCAAGTAGCACCCCCGGGACCAACTCTACGAGAGCAGTACTTC

V: TRBV5-6
J: TRBJ2-2
size: once
D: TRBD2
CDR3: CASSLAGLSYGGRAGELFF
DNA: TGTGCCAGCAGCTTGGCTGGACTCTCCTACGGGGGGAGAGCCGGGGAGCTGTTTTTT

V: TRBV7-2
J: TRBJ2-1
size: NA
D: NA
CDR3: CASSFPSALSSYNEQFF
DNA: TGTGCCAGCAGCTTCCCTAGCGCCCTGAGCTCCTACAATGAGCAGTTCTTC

V: TRBV19
J: TRBJ1-4
size: NA
D: NA
CDR3: CASKWTGPAEEKLFF
DNA: TGTGCCAGTAAATGGACGGGGCCGGCGGAGGAAAAACTGTTTTTT

V: TRBV14
J: TRBJ2-7
size: NA
D: TRBD2
CDR3: CASSRHSGRSSYEQYF
DNA: TGTGCCAGCAGCCGTCATAGCGGGAGGAGCTCCTACGAGCAGTACTTC

V: TRBV5-6
J: TRBJ1-1
size: few
D: NA
CDR3: CASSVTGMGSEAFF
DNA: TGTGCCAGCAGCGTCACAGGGATGGGCTCTGAAGCTTTCTTT

V: TRBV28
J: TRBJ1-5
size: NA
D: NA
CDR3: CATGAGNQPQHF
DNA: TGTGCCACAGGGGCAGGCAATCAGCCCCAGCATTTT

V: TRBV27
J: TRBJ1-4
size: NA
D: TRBD1
CDR3: CASSFRDRGEKLFF
DNA: TGTGCCAGCAGCTTCCGGGACAGGGGGGAAAAACTGTTTTTT

V: TRBV27
J: TRBJ1-1
size: NA
D: NA
CDR3: CASSLLGGTEAFF
DNA: TGTGCCAGCAGCCTGCTGGGGGGCACTGAAGCTTTCTTT

V: TRBV7-2
J: TRBJ1-1
size: NA
D: NA
CDR3: CASSLAGTEAFF
DNA: TGTGCCAGCAGCTTAGCCGGCACTGAAGCTTTCTTT

V: TRBV2
J: TRBJ2-7
size: NA
D: NA
CDR3: CATIRRLGTREQYF
DNA: TGTGCCACCATAAGGCGGCTAGGGACACGCGAGCAGTACTTC

V: TRBV6-5
J: TRBJ2-7
size: NA
D: TRBD2
CDR3: CASSPLAGVGYEQYF
DNA: TGTGCCAGCAGCCCCCTAGCGGGAGTGGGCTACGAGCAGTACTTC

V: TRBV5-6
J: TRBJ1-1
size: NA
D: NA
CDR3: CASSLRRQNTEAFF
DNA: TGTGCCAGCAGCTTGAGGCGTCAGAACACTGAAGCTTTCTTT

V: TRBV5-1
J: TRBJ2-5
size: NA
D: NA
CDR3: CASSFPPGPYDTGTQYF
DNA: TGCGCCAGCAGCTTTCCACCGGGACCCTATGACACGGGGACCCAGTACTTC

V: TRBV5-1
J: TRBJ2-7
size: once
D: NA
CDR3: CASSLRVGYEQYF
DNA: TGCGCCAGCAGCTTACGGGTAGGCTACGAGCAGTACTTC

V: TRBV19
J: TRBJ1-4
size: NA
D: NA
CDR3: CATSELGPEKLFF
DNA: TGTGCCACCTCCGAACTTGGCCCAGAAAAACTGTTTTTT

V: TRBV27
J: TRBJ2-5
size: NA
D: TRBD2
CDR3: CASSHLLSGRYETQYF
DNA: TGTGCCAGCAGTCATCTTCTTAGCGGGAGGTATGAGACCCAGTACTTC

V: TRBV7-2
J: TRBJ1-2
size: NA
D: NA
CDR3: CASSDRGGLRGYTF
DNA: TGTGCCAGCAGCGACAGAGGGGGTTTGAGAGGCTACACCTTC

V: TRBV5-1
J: TRBJ2-7
size: NA
D: NA
CDR3: CASSWGIEQYF
DNA: TGCGCCAGCAGCTGGGGTATCGAGCAGTACTTC

V: TRBV27
J: TRBJ2-7
size: NA
D: NA
CDR3: CASSYSKASEQYF
DNA: TGTGCCAGCAGTTACAGTAAGGCGTCCGAGCAGTACTTC

V: TRBV18
J: TRBJ2-7
size: NA
D: NA
CDR3: CASSPFDGTYEQYF
DNA: TGTGCCAGCTCACCATTTGACGGTACCTACGAGCAGTACTTC

V: TRBV5-4
J: TRBJ2-3
size: NA
D: TRBD2
CDR3: CASSTKRERDTDTQYF
DNA: TGTGCCAGCAGTACCAAGCGGGAGAGGGACACAGATACGCAGTATTTT

V: TRBV9
J: TRBJ1-1
size: once
D: TRBD1
CDR3: CASSATGGRGTEAFF
DNA: TGTGCCAGCAGCGCGACAGGGGGGCGGGGCACTGAAGCTTTCTTT

V: TRBV28
J: TRBJ2-7
size: NA
D: TRBD2
CDR3: CASSYPSGRPRSSSYEQYF
DNA: TGTGCCAGCAGTTACCCTAGCGGGAGGCCAAGAAGTAGCTCCTACGAGCAGTACTTC

V: TRBV2
J: TRBJ1-5
size: NA
D: TRBD1
CDR3: CASREQGHSNQPQHF
DNA: TGTGCCAGCAGGGAACAGGGGCATAGCAATCAGCCCCAGCATTTT

V: TRBV27
J: TRBJ2-7
size: NA
D: NA
CDR3: CASSYPGARTYEQYF
DNA: TGTGCCAGCAGTTACCCCGGGGCCAGAACTTACGAGCAGTACTTC

V: TRBV5-6
J: TRBJ2-7
size: NA
D: NA
CDR3: CASSLSQATYEQYF
DNA: TGTGCCAGCAGCTTGTCCCAGGCCACCTACGAGCAGTACTTC

V: TRBV5-1
J: TRBJ2-1
size: NA
D: NA
CDR3: CASKGYLNNEQFF
DNA: TGCGCCAGCAAGGGATACCTAAACAATGAGCAGTTCTTC

V: TRBV4-1
J: TRBJ2-7
size: NA
D: TRBD2
CDR3: CASSLPGLKYEQYF
DNA: TGCGCCAGCAGCCTCCCGGGACTAAAATACGAGCAGTACTTC

V: TRBV9
J: TRBJ2-3
size: NA
D: NA
CDR3: CASSVAMVSSTDTQYF
DNA: TGTGCCAGCAGCGTAGCCATGGTGTCTAGCACAGATACGCAGTATTTT

V: TRBV9
J: TRBJ2-7
size: NA
D: TRBD2
CDR3: CASSVGRAGSSYEQYF
DNA: TGTGCCAGCAGCGTAGGTAGAGCGGGGTCCTCCTACGAGCAGTACTTC

V: TRBV7-2
J: TRBJ1-2
size: NA
D: NA
CDR3: CASSLWAPTGRDGYTF
DNA: TGTGCCAGCAGCTTATGGGCCCCGACAGGACGAGACGGCTACACCTTC

V: TRBV28
J: TRBJ2-2
size: NA
D: TRBD1
CDR3: CASSIPSGTGIGELFF
DNA: TGTGCCAGCAGTATCCCTTCTGGGACAGGGATCGGGGAGCTGTTTTTT

V: TRBV5-1
J: TRBJ2-2
size: NA
D: TRBD1
CDR3: CASSLARDRASVGELFF
DNA: TGCGCCAGCAGCTTGGCCAGAGACAGGGCATCCGTCGGGGAGCTGTTTTTT